This T cell receptor (beta chain) was recovered during a study of B cell selection in AIRE deficiency. Authors' methods: Some 100,000 patient and about 1.3x10^5 healthy donor in-frame TCRbeta sequences came from conventional T cells. Here immunoSEQ multiplex PCR was the method, and the copy in TCRdb shows in-frame clones only, minus some. The V and J calls and clone size are taken from that table; D and trimming were inferred from the DNA. The profile shows roughly 23,000 clones, around 97% of them singletons. Study-level points and caveats: Around 33% of healthy-shared Treg sequences were found among patient Tconv cells.

Germline loops: CDR1 ENHRY, CDR2 SYGVKD. V was shortened by 7 bases and J by 5 bases, with 24 bases between the two germline ends. This CDR3 has 16 amino acids. The sorted conventional CD4 T cells were gated as CD4+CD127+. Concerning this clone: What it recognizes is unknown.

This receptor was taken from a human donor with AIRE deficiency. The sequencing sample was made of conventional CD4+ T cells sorted from PBMCs. J is TRBJ2-7 and V is TRBV10-3, with D possibly matching TRBD2 (5 bases). The CDR3 here is CAINRGGRPKFDEQYF. The CDR3 DNA follows: TGTGCCATCAATCGGGGTGGGCGGCCTAAGTTCGACGAGCAGTACTTC.